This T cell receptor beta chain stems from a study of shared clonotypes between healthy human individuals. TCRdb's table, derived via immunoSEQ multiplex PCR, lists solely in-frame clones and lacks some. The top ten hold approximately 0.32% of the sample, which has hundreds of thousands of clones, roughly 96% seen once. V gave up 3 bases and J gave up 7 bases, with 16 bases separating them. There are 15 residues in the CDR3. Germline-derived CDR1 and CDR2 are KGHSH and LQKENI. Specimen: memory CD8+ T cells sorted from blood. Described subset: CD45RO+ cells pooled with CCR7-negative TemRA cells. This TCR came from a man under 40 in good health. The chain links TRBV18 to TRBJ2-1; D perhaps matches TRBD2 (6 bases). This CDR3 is CASSPTAGLRNEQFF. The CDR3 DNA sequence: TGTGCCAGCTCACCGACGGCGGGGTTGAGAAATGAGCAGTTCTTC.